The entry below describes one T cell receptor (beta chain). Its cognate antigen is unknown. The data were obtained in a study of OX40 agonist ivuxolimab in advanced cancers. In the study overall: The patients received ivuxolimab by intravenous route every 2 weeks at 0.01 to 10 mg/kg.

Regarding the study as a whole: In the 0.1-3.0 mg/kg groups, partial responders showed among the lowest expansion. Specificity for antigen went undetermined in the expanded peripheral T cells.

The CDR3 contains 15 residues. Germline V CDR1 and CDR2: SGHNT, YYREEE (reference sequence). V lost 3 bases, J lost 2 bases, and 12 bases lay in between. Some clones are missing from TCRdb's copy, which holds only in-frame ones; the method was immunoSEQ multiplex PCR. The sample has roughly 13,000 clones, 80% seen once. The investigators sampled blood at baseline, at cycle 4 day 1, and at cycle 7 day 1. The V call is TRBV5-4, the J call TRBJ2-1, with D perhaps matching TRBD1 (5 bases). The sequence derives from an adult with an advanced solid tumor such as melanoma, head and neck, liver or kidney cancer. The sequences come from CD4+ or CD8+ T cells sorted from blood, collected in a trial of the OX40 agonist ivuxolimab. The CDR3 DNA reads TGTGCCAGCAGCTGGACATCCGACCCCTACAATGAGCAGTTCTTC. Protein sequence: CASSWTSDPYNEQFF.